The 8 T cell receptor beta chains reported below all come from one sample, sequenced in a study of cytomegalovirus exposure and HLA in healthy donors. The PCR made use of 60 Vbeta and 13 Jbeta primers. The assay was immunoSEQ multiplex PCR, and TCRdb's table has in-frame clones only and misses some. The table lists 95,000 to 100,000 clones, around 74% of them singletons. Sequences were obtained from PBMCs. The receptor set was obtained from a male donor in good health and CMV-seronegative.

The CDR3 region is CASRRTLVKNTEAFF. CDR3 in DNA: TGCGCCAGCAGGAGGACACTTGTGAAGAACACTGAAGCTTTCTTT. The chain recombines TRBV10-1 with TRBJ1-1; tentative D call: TRBD1 (5 bases). The germline V gene encodes CDR1 WNHNN and CDR2 SYGVQD (reference sequence). Trimming stripped 6 bases from V and 1 base from J, with 15 bases between. The CDR3 has 15 amino acids.

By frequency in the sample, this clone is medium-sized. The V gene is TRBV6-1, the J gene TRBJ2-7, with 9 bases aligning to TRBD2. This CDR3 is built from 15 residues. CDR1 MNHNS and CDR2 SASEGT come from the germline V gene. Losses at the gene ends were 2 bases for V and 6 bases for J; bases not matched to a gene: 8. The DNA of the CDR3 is TGTGCCAGCAGTGAAAGTGGACTAGCGTCAGTCGAGCAGTACTTC. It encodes CASSESGLASVEQYF.

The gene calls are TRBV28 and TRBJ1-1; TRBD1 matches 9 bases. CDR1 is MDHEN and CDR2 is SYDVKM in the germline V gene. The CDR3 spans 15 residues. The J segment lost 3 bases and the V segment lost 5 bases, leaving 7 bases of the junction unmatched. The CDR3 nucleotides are TGTGCCAGCAGTCTACGGACAGGGGTGGACACTGAAGCTTTCTTT. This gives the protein CASSLRTGVDTEAFF.

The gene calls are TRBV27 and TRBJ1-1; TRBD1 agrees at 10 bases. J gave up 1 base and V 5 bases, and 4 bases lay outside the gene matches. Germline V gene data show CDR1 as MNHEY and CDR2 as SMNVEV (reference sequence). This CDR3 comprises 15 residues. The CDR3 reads CASSVTGGRNTEAFF. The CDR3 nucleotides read TGTGCCAGCAGTGTGACAGGGGGCCGGAACACTGAAGCTTTCTTT.

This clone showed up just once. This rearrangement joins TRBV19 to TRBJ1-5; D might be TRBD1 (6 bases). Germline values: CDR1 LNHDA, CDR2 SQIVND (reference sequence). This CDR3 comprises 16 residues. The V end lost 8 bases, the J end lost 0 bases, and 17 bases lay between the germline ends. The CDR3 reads CASGGQLSDSNQPQHF. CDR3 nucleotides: TGTGCCAGTGGCGGACAGCTGAGTGATAGCAATCAGCCCCAGCATTTT. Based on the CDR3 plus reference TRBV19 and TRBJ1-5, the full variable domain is DGGITQSPKYLFRKEGQNVTLSCEQNLNHDAMYWYRQDPGQGLRLIYYSQIVNDFQKGDIAEGYSVSREKKESFPLTVTSAQKNPTAFYLCASGGQLSDSNQPQHFGDGTRLSIL.

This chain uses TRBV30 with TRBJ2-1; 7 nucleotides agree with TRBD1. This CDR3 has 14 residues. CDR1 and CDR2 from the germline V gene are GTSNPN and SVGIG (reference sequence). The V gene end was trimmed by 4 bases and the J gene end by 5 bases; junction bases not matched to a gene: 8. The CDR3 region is CAWNKDRPNNEQFF. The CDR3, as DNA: TGTGCCTGGAACAAGGACAGGCCAAACAATGAGCAGTTCTTC. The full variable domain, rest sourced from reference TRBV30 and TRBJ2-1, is SQTIHQWPATLVQPVGSPLSLECTVEGTSNPNLYWYRQAAGRGLQLLFYSVGIGQISSEVPQNLSASRPQDRQFILSSKKLLLSDSGFYLCAWNKDRPNNEQFFGPGTRLTVL.

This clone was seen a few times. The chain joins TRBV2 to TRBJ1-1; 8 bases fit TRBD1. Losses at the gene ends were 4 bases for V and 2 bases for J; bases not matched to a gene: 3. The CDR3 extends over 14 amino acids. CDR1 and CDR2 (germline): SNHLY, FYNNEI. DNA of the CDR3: TGTGCCAGCAGTGGACAGGGGCCCAACACTGAAGCTTTCTTT. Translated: CASSGQGPNTEAFF.

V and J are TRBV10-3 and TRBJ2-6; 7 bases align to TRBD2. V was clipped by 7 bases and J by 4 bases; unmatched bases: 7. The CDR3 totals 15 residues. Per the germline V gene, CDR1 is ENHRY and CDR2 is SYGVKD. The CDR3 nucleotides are TGTGCCATCACCGACGGGGGGACCGGGGCCAACGTCCTGACTTTC. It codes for CAITDGGTGANVLTF.